This T cell receptor (beta chain) was sequenced for a study of yellow fever vaccine responses in identical twins. Whole-study results and caveats: Twins reportedly mounted vaccine T cell responses that seemed partly convergent, partly personalized.

Concerning this clonotype itself: Its antigen remains unknown.

Germline V lookup: CDR1 SGHAT, CDR2 FQDESV (reference sequence). Trimming took 5 bases from V and 5 from J; bases not matched to a gene: 5. This CDR3 comprises 15 residues. TCRdb re-analysed the RT-PCR reads in MiXCR, keeping a single row per CDR3 protein. The profile shows about 14,000 distinct CDR3 sequences, 70% to 85% of them singletons. The sample here was T cells from blood (PBMCs), unsorted or a sorted subset (not recorded which), taken before or after yellow fever vaccination (not recorded which). The rearrangement links TRBV11-1 to TRBJ2-1, with 11 positions matching TRBD2. The receptor's source is a woman aged 18-29 years who received the yellow fever vaccine. Here the CDR3 reads CASSSRLAGHNEQFF. DNA of the CDR3: TGTGCCAGCAGCAGCAGACTAGCGGGGCACAATGAGCAGTTCTTC.